The 27 T cell receptor beta chains in this list originate from one sample, sequenced in a study of T cell responses to AZD1222 COVID-19 vaccine. Profiling relied on immunoSEQ multiplex PCR, and the TCRdb table lists in-frame clones only, not all of them. The data hold 45,000 to 65,000 clones, with roughly 90% observed a single time. Sample: peripheral blood, taken 28 days after the second AZD1222 dose. Receptors were obtained from an adult who received the AZD1222 COVID-19 vaccine.

The rearrangement uses TRBV6-5 and TRBJ2-7; D perhaps matches TRBD1 (6 bases). The CDR3 is 14 amino acids. The germline V and J ends were trimmed by 6 bases and 3 bases, with 15 bases remaining between them. The germline V gene encodes CDR1 MNHEY and CDR2 SVGAGI. For the CDR3, the DNA is TGTGCCAGCAGGGGGGCAGGGTCCCACTACGAGCAGTACTTC. Its protein is CASRGAGSHYEQYF.

The V and J genes are TRBV4-2 and TRBJ2-7; 12 bases align to TRBD2. The V and J ends lost 0 bases and 6 bases, in that order; junction bases with no gene match: 12. This CDR3 has 18 amino acids. The germline gives CDR1 LGHNA, CDR2 YNFKEQ. Written as DNA, the CDR3 is TGTGCCAGCAGCCAAGAAACGAGGGGACCGGGACTAGCGGGCGAGCAGTACTTC. Translated: CASSQETRGPGLAGEQYF.

The genes are TRBV6-1 and TRBJ1-5, with TRBD1 matching over 7 bases. J lost 5 bases, V lost 4 bases, and 11 bases had no gene match. The CDR3 has 16 residues. Germline CDR1 MNHNS, CDR2 SASEGT. CDR3 DNA sequence: TGTGCCAGCAGTGTCCGACAGGGCGGGGGTTATCAGCCCCAGCATTTT. Translated, it gives CASSVRQGGGYQPQHF.

The rearrangement uses TRBV5-1 and TRBJ2-1; D is uncertain. V was clipped by 8 bases and J by 3 bases, with 18 bases between them. Germline V gene sequence: CDR1 SGHRS, CDR2 YFSETQ. The CDR3 sequence is 15 residues long. The CDR3 region is CASSAGYAIYNEQFF. CDR3 DNA: TGCGCCAGTTCGGCTGGCTACGCCATCTACAATGAGCAGTTCTTC.

The chain uses TRBV4-1 and TRBJ2-1; 9 bases match TRBD2. Germline CDR1 reads MGHRA; CDR2 reads YSYEKL. This CDR3 spans 14 amino acids. The ends lost 1 base at V and 8 bases at J; junction bases unmatched: 3. CDR3 coding DNA: TGCGCCAGCAGCCAAGTAGCGGGAGATTATGAGCAGTTCTTC. This codes for CASSQVAGDYEQFF.

V gene TRBV2 combines with J gene TRBJ2-3; D call uncertain. Trimming took off 7 bases at V and 3 bases at J, with 11 bases between the two ends. CDR1 is SNHLY, CDR2 FYNNEI, per germline. The CDR3 is 13 residues long. The CDR3 bases are TGTGCCAGCATGGGTGGATCGACAGATACGCAGTATTTT. Encoded protein: CASMGGSTDTQYF.

This chain uses TRBV19 with TRBJ1-5; no definite D call. V was clipped by 2 bases and J by 0 bases, with 8 bases between them. This CDR3 is built from 15 residues. Germline V gene sequence: CDR1 LNHDA, CDR2 SQIVND (reference sequence). The CDR3 DNA is TGTGCCAGTAGTATAAGACTGTATAGCAATCAGCCCCAGCATTTT. It codes for CASSIRLYSNQPQHF.

In DNA form, the CDR3 reads TGTGCCAGCAGCCAAGGTGGGGAGACCCAGTACTTC. Protein: CASSQGGETQYF. The chain uses TRBV3-1 (or the pseudogene TRBV3-2) and TRBJ2-5; D unclear. This CDR3 has 12 residues. Germline loops: CDR1 LGHDT, CDR2 YNNKEL (reference sequence). V was shortened by 1 base and J by 5 bases, with 5 bases between the two germline ends.

V is TRBV30 and J is TRBJ2-3, with TRBD2 matching over 11 bases. V lost 8 bases to trimming and J lost 1 base; unmatched junction nucleotides: 2. Germline V gene data show CDR1 as GTSNPN and CDR2 as SVGIG (reference sequence). The CDR3 is 13 residues long. The CDR3 reads CASSGRGTDTQYF. The CDR3 DNA is TGTGCCAGTAGCGGGAGGGGCACAGATACGCAGTATTTT.

The DNA for the CDR3 is TGTGCCAGCAATCGAGAAGGACACACAGATACGCAGTATTTT. Its protein is CASNREGHTDTQYF. This sequence joins TRBV2 and TRBJ2-3; weak D call: TRBD1 (5 bases). Looked up from germline, CDR1 is SNHLY and CDR2 is FYNNEI. The CDR3 consists of 14 residues. V was cut by 7 bases and J by 2 bases, with 13 bases left in between.

This sequence joins TRBV11-2 and TRBJ1-1, with 7 bases lining up with TRBD1. The CDR3 extends over 17 amino acids. Losses at the gene ends were 1 base for V and 4 bases for J; bases not matched to a gene: 12. Germline lookup yields CDR1 SGHAT and CDR2 FQNNGV. CDR3 in DNA: TGTGCCAGCAGCTTAGTTGGGACAGCGAACTGGGTCACTGAAGCTTTCTTT. This sequence encodes CASSLVGTANWVTEAFF.

This chain joins TRBV3-1 (or the pseudogene TRBV3-2) and TRBJ2-1; D is possibly TRBD2 (6 bases). Trimming removed 0 bases from V and 4 bases from J, with 10 bases in between. The CDR3 loop spans 15 amino acids. Germline CDR1 LGHDT, CDR2 YNNKEL (reference sequence). CDR3 loop: CASSQDRERYNEQFF. The CDR3 DNA follows: TGTGCCAGCAGCCAAGATCGGGAGCGGTACAATGAGCAGTTCTTC.

This clone appeared a few times. The V and J genes are TRBV7-2 and TRBJ2-1; TRBD2 is a possible D gene (6 bases). With 1 base removed from V and 3 bases from J, the gap between germline ends came to 13 bases. From germline, CDR1 is SGHTA and CDR2 FQGNSA. The CDR3 is made up of 16 amino acids. The CDR3 sequence: CASSLDSSGYYNEQFF. The CDR3, as DNA: TGTGCCAGCAGCTTAGATAGTAGCGGATACTACAATGAGCAGTTCTTC.

The gene calls are TRBV11-3 and TRBJ2-7, with unresolved D. The CDR3 has 15 amino acids. Trimming took off 0 bases at V and 2 bases at J, with 11 bases between the two ends. Germline values: CDR1 SGHNT, CDR2 YENEEA. Here the CDR3 reads CASSLDPGPAYEQYF. DNA of the CDR3: TGTGCCAGCAGCTTAGATCCCGGACCTGCCTACGAGCAGTACTTC. Together with reference TRBV11-3 and TRBJ2-7, the CDR3 gives the full variable domain: EAGVVQSPRYKIIEKKQPVAFWCNPISGHNTLYWYLQNLGQGPELLIRYENEEAVDDSQLPKDRFSAERLKGVDSTLKIQPAELGDSAVYLCASSLDPGPAYEQYFGPGTRLTVT.

This chain joins TRBV2 and TRBJ2-4; tentatively, D is TRBD2 (6 bases). The CDR3 is 15 amino acids. Germline CDR1 is SNHLY and CDR2 is FYNNEI. Trimming cost V 2 bases and J 3 bases, with 11 bases left between them. The CDR3 DNA sequence: TGTGCCAGCAGTGAACAGGCCGGGGGCAAAAACATTCAGTACTTC. Translating it yields CASSEQAGGKNIQYF.

V is TRBV27 and J is TRBJ2-1; a possible D gene is TRBD1 (5 bases). The ends were cut back, 5 bases at V and 7 bases at J, with 21 bases in the middle. CDR3 length: 16 amino acids. The germline gives CDR1 MNHEY, CDR2 SMNVEV (reference sequence). CDR3 sequence: CASSPPQDPPWNEQFF. The CDR3 nucleotides read TGTGCCAGCAGTCCCCCACAGGACCCCCCTTGGAATGAGCAGTTCTTC.

The CDR3 DNA reads TGCGCCAGCAGCCAAGAACGGCACACTGAAGCTTTCTTT. Translation: CASSQERHTEAFF. The rearrangement links TRBV4-1 to TRBJ1-1; D is ambiguous. This CDR3 has 13 residues. V lost 0 bases and J lost 3, with 5 bases in between. Looked up from germline, CDR1 is MGHRA and CDR2 is YSYEKL.

V gene TRBV10-3 combines with J gene TRBJ2-2; D may be TRBD1 or TRBD2 (6 bases each). The CDR3 runs to 17 residues. CDR1 is ENHRY and CDR2 is SYGVKD in the germline V gene. The V end lost 5 bases, the J end lost 0 bases, and 16 bases lay between the germline ends. Written as DNA, the CDR3 is TGTGCCATCAGTTGGGGGGCAGTAAGCGCGAACACCGGGGAGCTGTTTTTT. Its protein product is CAISWGAVSANTGELFF.

The rearrangement uses TRBV27 and TRBJ2-7; the D gene could be TRBD1 or TRBD2 (5 bases each). CDR1 and CDR2 (germline): MNHEY, SMNVEV (reference sequence). The CDR3 contains 12 residues. V dropped 5 bases and J dropped 3 bases, with 8 bases sitting between them. The CDR3 region is CASSGDGYEQYF. In nucleotides, the CDR3 is TGTGCCAGCAGTGGGGACGGCTACGAGCAGTACTTC.

This clone was seen only a few times. The V gene is TRBV5-1, the J gene TRBJ1-2, with no clear D. The CDR3 spans 13 residues. The V gene's germline CDR1 is SGHRS and CDR2 YFSETQ. V gave up 2 bases and J gave up 1 base, with 6 bases separating them. The CDR3 nucleotides read TGCGCCAGCAGCTTTGGGGATAACTATGGCTACACCTTC. It yields the protein CASSFGDNYGYTF.

The chain recombines TRBV14 with TRBJ2-5, with unresolved D. The V end lost 7 bases, the J end lost 5 bases, and 20 bases lay between the germline ends. Germline loops: CDR1 SGHDN, CDR2 FVKESK. The CDR3 extends over 15 amino acids. The CDR3 region has the DNA TGTGCCAGCACCCCTCCGAGCAGAACCTCCGAGACCCAGTACTTC. This gives the protein CASTPPSRTSETQYF.

The chain has TRBV24-1 and TRBJ2-1; TRBD2 aligns across 15 bases. The germline V gene encodes CDR1 KGHDR and CDR2 SFDVKD. With V trimmed by 5 bases and J by 0 bases, 7 bases remained unmatched. CDR3 length: 19 amino acids. The CDR3 coding sequence is TGTGCCACCAGTGGCTTAGGGACTAGCGGGAGGAGCTCCTACAATGAGCAGTTCTTC. Amino acids: CATSGLGTSGRSSYNEQFF.

This chain joins TRBV5-1 and TRBJ1-2; D perhaps matches TRBD1 (6 bases). CDR3 length equals 16 residues. Per germline, CDR1 SGHRS and CDR2 YFSETQ. The ends were cut back, 0 bases at V and 1 base at J, with 13 bases in the middle. The CDR3 DNA reads as TGCGCCAGCAGCTTGGAGGGGGGAAAGAATAACTATGGCTACACCTTC. Residues: CASSLEGGKNNYGYTF.

The genes are TRBV11-3 and TRBJ2-1; D is uncertain. This CDR3 spans 16 amino acids. Germline assignment: CDR1 SGHNT and CDR2 YENEEA. The V end lost 0 bases, the J end lost 5 bases, and 14 bases lay between the germline ends. CDR3 coding DNA: TGTGCCAGCAGCTTAGATTTAGCAGCAGCTCACAATGAGCAGTTCTTC. Protein product: CASSLDLAAAHNEQFF.

This sequence joins TRBV2 and TRBJ2-1; the match to TRBD1 covers 7 bases. The CDR3 runs 14 residues. Germline lookup yields CDR1 SNHLY and CDR2 FYNNEI. Trimming cost V 0 bases and J 8 bases; bases outside gene matches: 4. The CDR3 reads CASSEALRGHEQFF. The CDR3 nucleotides are TGTGCCAGCAGTGAAGCGCTTAGGGGGCATGAGCAGTTCTTC.

V usage is TRBV10-3 and J usage is TRBJ2-2, with 10 bases identical to TRBD1. The ends lost 4 bases at V and 6 bases at J; junction bases unmatched: 2. The CDR3 has 14 residues. The germline V gene encodes CDR1 ENHRY and CDR2 SYGVKD. CDR3 coding DNA: TGTGCCATCAGTGTGGGGACAGGGGCCGGGGAGCTGTTTTTT. Translated, it gives CAISVGTGAGELFF.

This clone was recorded once. The chain uses TRBV7-2 and TRBJ2-7; D tentatively reads TRBD1 or TRBD2 (6 bases each). The germline V gene encodes CDR1 SGHTA and CDR2 FQGNSA. The CDR3 consists of 14 residues. V was cut by 1 base and J by 3 bases, with 10 bases left in between. The CDR3: CASSLEGGYYEQYF. Written as DNA, the CDR3 is TGTGCCAGCAGCTTAGAGGGGGGATACTACGAGCAGTACTTC.